This T cell receptor beta chain was sequenced for a study of shared clonotypes between healthy human individuals. Broader study findings: Estimated richness was generally greater in naive than memory subsets.

The ends were cut back, 7 bases at V and 11 bases at J, with 15 bases in the middle. The CDR3 has 12 amino acids. From germline, CDR1 is MNHEY and CDR2 SVGAGI. This clone was seen only once. Antigen: not known. Repertoires were generated with immunoSEQ multiplex PCR, while TCRdb's copy carries only in-frame clones and drops some. The sample holds 500,000 to 550,000 clones, around 95% seen once. The chain recombines TRBV6-5 with TRBJ2-1; D gene uncertain. This clonotype was obtained from a young woman in good health. The specimen sequenced was naive CD4+ T cells sorted from blood. Subset here: CD45RA+ positively selected. The CDR3 here is CASTGDLRKQFF. The CDR3, as DNA: TGTGCCAGCACCGGAGATCTTAGAAAGCAGTTCTTC.